A selection of T cell receptor beta chains follows, all from one sample in a study of blood T cells in healthy people across ages. From the 5' RACE reads, TCRdb called clonotypes with MiXCR, one entry per CDR3 protein. The sample includes 850,000 to 1,100,000 distinct CDR3 sequences, roughly two fifths of them seen just once. Input material: blood. Every receptor here comes from a man aged 18-30 years in good health. CDR3s include the opening cysteine and the closing phenylalanine or tryptophan. A D gene is named only where the DNA matches it firmly. Size tells how often a clone was seen (once, few, many) or the class of an expanded clone, and some rows leave it out.

>NA|TRBD1|TRBJ2-3|TRBV6-2/TRBV6-3
CASSYSRTGGSTDTQYF
TGTGCCAGCAGTTACTCTCGGACAGGGGGGAGCACAGATACGCAGTATTTT
>NA|TRBD1|TRBJ2-5|TRBV9
CASSVETGDQETQYF
TGTGCCAGCAGCGTAGAGACAGGGGACCAAGAGACCCAGTACTTC
>once|NA|TRBJ1-2|TRBV4-2
CASSQDGGSPYGYTF
TGTGCTAGCAGCCAAGATGGGGGGAGCCCCTATGGCTACACCTTC
>NA|NA|TRBJ2-3|TRBV7-3
CASSLTYTDTQYF
TGTGCCAGCAGCTTAACCTACACAGATACGCAGTATTTT
>NA|NA|TRBJ2-5|TRBV12-5
CASGPPQGSEQYF
TGTGCTAGTGGTCCCCCCCAGGGGTCGGAGCAGTACTTC
>NA|NA|TRBJ2-5|TRBV20-1
CSATRAGETQYF
TGCAGTGCTACTAGAGCGGGAGAGACCCAGTACTTC
>NA|NA|TRBJ1-1|TRBV9
CASSDLSMRTEAFF
TGTGCCAGCAGCGACCTCTCCATGAGAACTGAAGCTTTCTTT
>many|TRBD2|TRBJ2-3|TRBV19
CASSIYPRASGGTDTQYF
TGTGCCAGTAGTATATACCCCAGGGCTAGCGGGGGCACAGATACGCAGTATTTT
>few|TRBD1|TRBJ2-3|TRBV7-9
CASSRTGGATDTQYF
TGTGCCAGCAGTCGGACAGGGGGCGCGACAGATACGCAGTATTTT
>many|NA|TRBJ2-1|TRBV20-1
CSPRDSDSYNEQFF
TGCAGTCCCCGGGACTCGGACTCCTACAATGAGCAGTTCTTC
>few|TRBD1|TRBJ1-6|TRBV25-1
CASSRDRGEGNSPLHF
TGTGCCAGCAGTCGGGACAGGGGAGAGGGGAATTCACCCCTCCACTTT
>few|NA|TRBJ2-5|TRBV7-3
CASSSTGNEAETQYF
TGTGCCAGCAGCTCAACAGGGAATGAGGCAGAGACCCAGTACTTC
>NA|NA|TRBJ2-7|TRBV4-2
CASSQEETGLYNEQYF
TGTGCCAGCAGCCAAGAGGAGACAGGACTTTACAATGAGCAGTACTTC
>NA|TRBD2|TRBJ2-1|TRBV7-9
CASSPPPRLAGIFSEQFF
TGTGCCAGCAGCCCGCCACCCAGGCTAGCGGGGATTTTCTCTGAGCAGTTCTTC
>few|NA|TRBJ2-3|TRBV7-9
CASTGADTQYF
TGTGCCAGCACGGGGGCAGATACGCAGTATTTT
>NA|NA|TRBJ1-1|TRBV7-9
CASSFNQGLAFF
TGTGCCAGCAGTTTTAATCAGGGTTTAGCTTTCTTT
>few|NA|TRBJ1-1|TRBV7-9
CASSRGGSEAFF
TGTGCCAGCAGCAGGGGCGGATCTGAAGCTTTCTTT
>few|TRBD1|TRBJ1-4|TRBV25-1
CASSEDRGGEKLFF
TGTGCCAGCAGTGAGGACAGGGGTGGCGAAAAACTGTTTTTT
>NA|NA|TRBJ1-1|TRBV27
CASSPSRGNTEAFF
TGTGCCAGCAGTCCCTCCCGGGGGAACACTGAAGCTTTCTTT
>NA|NA|TRBJ1-2|TRBV6-5
CASTGGTGGYGYTF
TGTGCCAGCACCGGGGGCACCGGGGGCTATGGCTACACCTTC
>NA|TRBD2|TRBJ2-3|TRBV9
CASSAPSGGSGTDTQYF
TGTGCCAGCAGCGCCCCTTCGGGAGGTTCGGGCACAGATACGCAGTATTTT
>NA|TRBD1|TRBJ2-6|TRBV28
CASSPWDRVLSGANVLTF
TGTGCCAGCAGCCCCTGGGACAGGGTTCTTTCTGGGGCCAACGTCCTGACTTTC
>many|NA|TRBJ2-5|TRBV18
CASSLDLQETQYF
TGTGCCAGCTCACTCGATCTCCAAGAGACCCAGTACTTC
>NA|NA|TRBJ2-3|TRBV9
CASSAVPGTDTQYF
TGTGCCAGCAGCGCAGTCCCGGGAACAGATACGCAGTATTTT
>NA|NA|TRBJ1-1|TRBV4-3
CASSQGGLEDTEAFF
TGCGCCAGCAGCCAAGGAGGGCTGGAGGACACTGAAGCTTTCTTT
>NA|NA|TRBJ2-7|TRBV2
CASSTEARHEQYF
TGTGCCAGCAGTACCGAGGCGCGGCACGAGCAGTACTTC
>NA|NA|TRBJ2-1|TRBV20-1
CSARDEAKSSYNEQFF
TGCAGTGCTAGAGATGAGGCGAAGAGCTCCTACAATGAGCAGTTCTTC
>NA|NA|TRBJ1-5|TRBV14
CASSSNVGQPQHF
TGTGCCAGCAGCTCCAACGTTGGTCAGCCCCAGCATTTT
>few|NA|TRBJ2-5|TRBV3-1
CASSQGLEQYF
TGTGCCAGCAGCCAAGGTCTAGAGCAGTACTTC
>NA|NA|TRBJ2-1|TRBV12-3/TRBV12-4
CASSFELDPPPYNEQFF
TGTGCCAGCAGTTTTGAATTAGATCCTCCGCCCTACAATGAGCAGTTCTTC
>NA|TRBD1|TRBJ1-2|TRBV7-2
CASDRDYYGYTF
TGTGCCAGCGACAGGGATTACTATGGCTACACCTTC
>few|NA|TRBJ1-5|TRBV15
CATSRDRHQPQHF
TGTGCCACCAGCAGAGATAGGCATCAGCCCCAGCATTTT
>few|NA|TRBJ2-3|TRBV14
CASSQDWRQGTDTQYF
TGTGCCAGCAGCCAAGATTGGAGACAGGGCACAGATACGCAGTATTTT
>NA|NA|TRBJ2-1|TRBV3-1
CASSQEVRGFEQFF
TGTGCCAGCAGCCAAGAAGTCCGGGGCTTTGAGCAGTTCTTC
>NA|NA|TRBJ2-1|TRBV5-1
CASSLDNHQQFF
TGCGCCAGCAGCTTGGATAACCATCAGCAGTTCTTC
>NA|TRBD1|TRBJ2-3|TRBV5-4
CASSLGQGITDTQYF
TGTGCCAGCAGCTTGGGACAGGGGATAACAGATACGCAGTATTTT
>NA|NA|TRBJ1-1|TRBV3-1
CASSQWGQEAFF
TGTGCCAGCAGCCAATGGGGACAAGAAGCTTTCTTT
>NA|NA|TRBJ1-2|TRBV20-1
CSARVLAGNYGYTF
TGCAGTGCTAGAGTATTGGCCGGGAACTATGGCTACACCTTC
>few|NA|TRBJ2-1|TRBV29-1
CSVEVRYNEQFF
TGCAGCGTTGAAGTTAGATACAATGAGCAGTTCTTC
>NA|NA|TRBJ1-1|TRBV11-2
CASSSNLRGNGAFF
TGTGCCAGCAGCTCTAACTTAAGAGGTAACGGAGCTTTCTTT
>NA|NA|TRBJ2-1|TRBV10-3
CAISGDGNNEQFF
TGTGCCATCAGTGGGGACGGGAACAATGAGCAGTTCTTC